The clone carrying this T cell receptor (beta chain) showed up just a few times. Its antigen is undetermined. Using its own MiXCR run on the reads, TCRdb lists one record per CDR3 protein. Among roughly 310,000 distinct CDR3 sequences listed, about a sixth were seen once. Germline trimming cut 1 base from V and 4 bases from J; bases unmatched to any gene: 2. Germline-derived CDR1 and CDR2 are SGHTA and FQGNSA. The CDR3 runs to 15 residues. The source of the sample is a study of T cell repertoires in cytomegalovirus infection. Study context: CMV infection together with matching HLA type was indicated by public TCR beta signatures.

General observations from the study: Dominating the ex vivo response were TCR beta clonotypes that were CMV-specific and HLA-C-restricted. Carriage of CMV together with the relevant HLA was identifiable through cumulative public TCR beta family frequency.

The rearrangement joins TRBV7-2 to TRBJ1-5, with TRBD1 matching 9 bases. The TCR originated in a human donor in good health (CMV status not recorded). Some clones in this sample may be carry-over from other donors' samples. Sample: PBMCs. CDR3 in amino acids: CASSLGQGENQPQHF. DNA of the CDR3: TGTGCCAGCAGCTTAGGACAGGGGGAGAATCAGCCCCAGCATTTT.